These 10 T cell receptor beta chains were sequenced from one sample in a study of blood T cell repertoires in COVID-19. The protocol was immunoSEQ multiplex PCR, while the TCRdb copy is restricted to in-frame clones and leaves out a portion. The data contain around 77,000 clones, over 75% of them singletons. The specimen sequenced was peripheral blood. These receptors were obtained from a man in his 70s with active or convalescent COVID-19.

The chain combines TRBV6-5 with TRBJ1-1, with D possibly TRBD1 on 5 matching bases. V was clipped by 8 bases and J by 2 bases, with 9 bases between them. There are 12 residues in the CDR3. CDR1 and CDR2 from the germline V gene are MNHEY and SVGAGI. The CDR3: CASDSLNTEAFF. The DNA of the CDR3 is TGTGCCAGCGACAGCCTTAACACTGAAGCTTTCTTT.

This rearrangement joins TRBV10-3 to TRBJ1-3; perhaps TRBD1 as D (5 bases). Per the germline V gene, CDR1 is ENHRY and CDR2 is SYGVKD. The CDR3 length is 13 residues. Trimming stripped 4 bases from V and 4 bases from J, with 8 bases between. The CDR3 reads CAISGGSGNTIYF. CDR3 coding DNA: TGTGCCATCAGTGGGGGCAGCGGAAACACCATATATTTT.

CDR3 sequence (DNA): TGTGCCACCAGGGGGCTGGGGGAGACCCAGTACTTC. Protein sequence: CATRGLGETQYF. The rearrangement joins TRBV27 to TRBJ2-5, with TRBD1 matching over 8 bases. CDR1 is MNHEY and CDR2 is SMNVEV in the germline V gene (reference sequence). This CDR3 region has 12 residues. The V gene end was trimmed by 10 bases and the J gene end by 5 bases; junction bases not matched to a gene: 6.

The chain employs TRBV28 and TRBJ1-2; D is ambiguous. The CDR3 sequence is 13 residues long. Germline CDR1 and CDR2: MDHEN and SYDVKM. V lost 3 bases, J lost 8 bases, and 13 bases lay in between. The CDR3 DNA is TGTGCCAGCAGTTTGGAGTTTCTTTTGGGCTACACCTTC. The encoded protein is CASSLEFLLGYTF.

This clone was seen only once. This sequence joins TRBV11-2 and TRBJ2-7; 7 bases fit TRBD2. V lost 4 bases, J lost 5 bases, and 11 bases stayed unmatched. Per germline, CDR1 SGHAT and CDR2 FQNNGV. The CDR3 loop spans 15 amino acids. CDR3 sequence (DNA): TGTGCCAGCAGCTGGTTTAGCGGGCAAACGAACGAGCAGTACTTC. It specifies CASSWFSGQTNEQYF.

The chain couples TRBV5-6 to TRBJ1-5; no definite D call. The length of the CDR3 is 16 residues. V lost 1 base and J lost 4, with 15 bases in between. Looked up from germline, CDR1 is SGHDT and CDR2 is YYEEEE. CDR3 residues: CASSLYAGSSNQPQHF. For the CDR3, the DNA is TGTGCCAGCAGCTTGTATGCAGGTTCTTCAAATCAGCCCCAGCATTTT.

The CDR3 DNA reads as TGTGCCAGCAGCTCCCATGGGACACCGTCTGGAAACACCATATATTTT. It translates to CASSSHGTPSGNTIYF. The chain recombines TRBV27 with TRBJ1-3; perhaps TRBD1 as D (6 bases). Germline V CDR1 and CDR2: MNHEY, SMNVEV (reference sequence). V dropped 6 bases and J dropped 1 base, with 16 bases sitting between them. CDR3 length equals 16 residues.

The chain combines TRBV28 with TRBJ1-4, with 7 bases matching TRBD1. Germline CDR1 is MDHEN and CDR2 is SYDVKM. Trimming removed 4 bases from V and 1 base from J; junction bases left unmatched: 3. This CDR3 is 15 amino acids long. CDR3 coding DNA: TGTGCCAGCAGTTCGTACAGGGGAACTAATGAAAAACTGTTTTTT. Its translation is CASSSYRGTNEKLFF.

The chain links TRBV24-1 to TRBJ2-1; possibly TRBD2 for D (6 bases). Trimming stripped 3 bases from V and 11 bases from J, with 13 bases between. The CDR3 extends over 13 amino acids. Germline lookup yields CDR1 KGHDR and CDR2 SFDVKD. The CDR3 DNA is TGTGCCACCAGTGATCTCATGGGACTTCAGCAGTTCTTC. It codes for CATSDLMGLQQFF.

This chain joins TRBV28 and TRBJ1-2, with D tentatively TRBD1 (5 bases). CDR1 MDHEN and CDR2 SYDVKM come from the germline V gene. This CDR3 is built from 12 residues. CDR3 residues: CVVTKGLYGYTF. CDR3 DNA: TGTGTTGTTACAAAGGGGCTCTATGGCTACACCTTC.